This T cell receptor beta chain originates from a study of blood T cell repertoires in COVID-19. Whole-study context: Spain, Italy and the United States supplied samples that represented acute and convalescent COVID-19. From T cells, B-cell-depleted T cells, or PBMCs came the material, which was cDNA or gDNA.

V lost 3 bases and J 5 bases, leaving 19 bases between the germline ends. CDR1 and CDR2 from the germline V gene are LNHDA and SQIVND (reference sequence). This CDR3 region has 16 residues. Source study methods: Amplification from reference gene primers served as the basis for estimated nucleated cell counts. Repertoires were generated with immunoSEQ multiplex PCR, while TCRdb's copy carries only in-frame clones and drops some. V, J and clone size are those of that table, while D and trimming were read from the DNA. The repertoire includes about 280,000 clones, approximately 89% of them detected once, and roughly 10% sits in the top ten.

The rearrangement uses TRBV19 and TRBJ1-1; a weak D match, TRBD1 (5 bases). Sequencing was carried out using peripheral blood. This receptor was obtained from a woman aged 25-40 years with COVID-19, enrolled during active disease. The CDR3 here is CASSISYFGASTEAFF. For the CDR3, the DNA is TGTGCCAGTAGTATTAGCTATTTTGGGGCATCAACTGAAGCTTTCTTT.